Listed here are 23 T cell receptor beta chains from one sample, sequenced in a study of T cell repertoires in cytomegalovirus infection. MiXCR was run by TCRdb on the reads, yielding one entry per CDR3 protein. Of about 740,000 distinct CDR3 sequences listed, roughly 36% are singletons. Sample: PBMCs. The receptors originated from a human donor in good health (CMV status not recorded). Some clones in this sample may be carry-over from other donors' samples.

The rearrangement uses TRBV19 and TRBJ2-1; D is uncertain. The V end lost 5 bases, the J end lost 5 bases, and 10 bases lay between the germline ends. The CDR3 consists of 13 residues. From germline, CDR1 is LNHDA and CDR2 SQIVND (reference sequence). The CDR3 reads CASSPGPDNEQFF. CDR3 coding DNA: TGTGCCAGTAGTCCCGGGCCGGACAATGAGCAGTTCTTC.

With respect to this clonotype: This may arise from a read error, as a much more abundant clone is one base away. The chain recombines TRBV28 with TRBJ2-5, with 10 bases lining up with TRBD2. Looked up from germline, CDR1 is MDHEN and CDR2 is SYDVKM. The CDR3 is made up of 16 amino acids. For the CDR3, the DNA is TGTGCCATCAGTTACGGACTAGCGGCGTACCAAGAGACCCAGTACTTC. The encoded protein is CAISYGLAAYQETQYF.

This clonotype was seen more than once but under ten times. V gene TRBV20-1 combines with J gene TRBJ1-1, with no clear D. Germline CDR1 is DFQATT and CDR2 is SNEGSKA (reference sequence). V was cut by 0 bases and J by 11 bases, with 13 bases left in between. This CDR3 is 12 amino acids long. In DNA, the CDR3 is TGCAGTGCTAGAGATTCATCGGTCGGCGCTTTCTTT. Its protein is CSARDSSVGAFF.

The rearrangement links TRBV4-1 to TRBJ1-3; D remains unclear. CDR1 is MGHRA and CDR2 is YSYEKL in the germline V gene. Trimming removed 0 bases at V and 4 bases at J, with 7 bases between. The CDR3 is 14 amino acids. The DNA for the CDR3 is TGCGCCAGCAGCCAAGATCCACAGGGAAACACCATATATTTT. The encoded protein is CASSQDPQGNTIYF.

The V call is TRBV5-6, the J call TRBJ1-2; unclear D gene. Trimming removed 1 base from V and 8 bases from J, with 9 bases in between. Per germline, CDR1 SGHDT and CDR2 YYEEEE. The CDR3 is 12 amino acids. DNA of the CDR3: TGTGCCAGCAGCTTGCGGGAGAGGGGCTACACCTTC. Amino acids: CASSLRERGYTF.

In this sample, this clonotype turned up many times. This rearrangement joins TRBV27 to TRBJ1-4; 7 bases line up with TRBD1. Germline CDR1 is MNHEY and CDR2 is SMNVEV (reference sequence). The V and J ends lost 8 bases and 7 bases, in that order; junction bases with no gene match: 16. The CDR3 contains 16 residues. The chain's CDR3 is CASAPHTTGLGEKLFF. The CDR3 DNA follows: TGTGCCAGCGCCCCTCATACGACAGGGCTGGGTGAAAAACTGTTTTTT.

V usage is TRBV19 and J usage is TRBJ1-2, with 8 nucleotides matching TRBD1. Germline CDR1 reads LNHDA; CDR2 reads SQIVND (reference sequence). The CDR3 contains 15 residues. The V and J ends lost 3 bases and 7 bases, in that order; junction bases with no gene match: 10. This CDR3 reads CASSISGGEERGYTF. The CDR3 DNA sequence: TGTGCCAGTAGTATCTCAGGGGGCGAAGAACGTGGCTACACCTTC.

This chain links TRBV27 with TRBJ2-7; D is perhaps TRBD1 (6 bases). Germline V lookup: CDR1 MNHEY, CDR2 SMNVEV (reference sequence). The V and J ends lost 1 base and 3 bases respectively, with 22 bases between them. The CDR3 runs 18 residues. CDR3 in amino acids: CASSLFQPQGKGDYEQYF. The CDR3, as DNA: TGTGCCAGCAGTTTATTCCAACCACAGGGTAAGGGAGACTACGAGCAGTACTTC.

This clonotype was found many times. The chain has TRBV7-2 and TRBJ1-3, with 8 bases identical to TRBD1. V trimming: 5 bases; J trimming: 4 bases; junction bases outside the gene matches: 4. The CDR3 has 14 residues. Germline V gene lookup returns CDR1 SGHTA and CDR2 FQGNSA. This CDR3 reads CASSQDRVGNTIYF. The CDR3 nucleotides read TGTGCCAGCAGCCAGGACAGGGTAGGAAACACCATATATTTT.

The V call is TRBV6-8, the J call TRBJ1-5; 7 nucleotides align to TRBD1. The V gene's germline CDR1 is MNHGY and CDR2 SAAAGT. The CDR3 has 15 residues. J lost 5 bases, V lost 6 bases, and 10 bases had no gene match. CDR3 bases: TGTGCCAGCAGCCCGGAGACAGGGTCTCATCAGCCCCAGCATTTT. Protein: CASSPETGSHQPQHF.

This clonotype was found many times. This chain joins TRBV6-5 and TRBJ2-7; D is uncertain. Trimming left V 2 bases short and J 3 bases short, with 11 bases between. Germline CDR1 is MNHEY and CDR2 is SVGAGI. The CDR3 sequence is 14 residues long. CDR3 sequence (DNA): TGTGCCAGCAGTTACCAATCCTCGGACTACGAGCAGTACTTC. Protein product: CASSYQSSDYEQYF.

V is TRBV28 and J is TRBJ2-7, with D unresolved. Germline V lookup: CDR1 MDHEN, CDR2 SYDVKM. The CDR3 is 14 residues long. V was clipped by 5 bases and J by 2 bases, with 13 bases between them. CDR3 in amino acids: CASSLPGFAYEQYF. DNA for the CDR3: TGTGCCAGCAGTCTGCCAGGCTTCGCCTACGAGCAGTACTTC.

The V and J genes are TRBV5-1 and TRBJ2-1; 9 nucleotides agree with TRBD2. The CDR3 has 19 amino acids. With 2 bases clipped from V and 9 bases from J, the junction kept 21 bases outside the gene matches. Germline lookup yields CDR1 SGHRS and CDR2 YFSETQ. The CDR3 DNA follows: TGCGCCAGCAGCTTACCGCCGGGGGGTAGCGGGGGCCCCTCGGTTGAGCAGTTCTTC. This translates into CASSLPPGGSGGPSVEQFF.

The chain joins TRBV27 to TRBJ2-7; the match to TRBD2 covers 9 bases. This CDR3 is 15 amino acids long. Germline values: CDR1 MNHEY, CDR2 SMNVEV (reference sequence). J was trimmed by 2 bases and V by 2 bases; bases with no gene match: 4. In DNA form, the CDR3 reads TGTGCCAGCAGTTTACGGCGGGAGGGCGCCTACGAGCAGTACTTC. Amino acid sequence: CASSLRREGAYEQYF.

The chain combines TRBV27 with TRBJ1-6; D gene ambiguous. Per germline, CDR1 MNHEY and CDR2 SMNVEV (reference sequence). The V and J ends lost 2 bases and 14 bases respectively, with 13 bases between them. The CDR3 consists of 13 residues. CDR3 DNA: TGTGCCAGCAGTTTAGAGGCATTCTCCACCCTCCACTTT. Translating gives CASSLEAFSTLHF.

The V gene is TRBV4-1, the J gene TRBJ2-4; 7 bases match TRBD2. The CDR3 has 19 residues. In germline, CDR1 is MGHRA, CDR2 YSYEKL. V lost 0 bases and J lost 0; bases outside the gene matches: 11. The CDR3 sequence is CASSQEGLEGRAAKNIQYF. CDR3 nucleotides: TGCGCCAGCAGCCAAGAAGGACTAGAGGGGCGGGCAGCCAAAAACATTCAGTACTTC.

This clonotype was observed a few times. The gene calls are TRBV30 and TRBJ2-7; D is perhaps TRBD1 (5 bases). Trimming shortened V by 0 bases and J by 3 bases, and 12 bases separated the two germline ends. The germline gives CDR1 GTSNPN, CDR2 SVGIG (reference sequence). The CDR3 sequence is 14 residues long. The CDR3 region is CAWSVLAGRYEQYF. The CDR3 region has the DNA TGTGCCTGGAGTGTTCTGGCAGGGCGCTACGAGCAGTACTTC.

A word on this clonotype: This may be a read error: a much more frequent sequence differs by one nucleotide. The chain recombines TRBV7-2 with TRBJ2-5; no clear D. CDR1 is SGHTA and CDR2 is FQGNSA in the germline V gene. This CDR3 comprises 14 residues. The CDR3 DNA reads TGTGCCAGCAGCTCCCCTTGGGATCTAGAGACCCAGTCCTTC. It translates to CASSSPWDLETQSF.

Regarding this clonotype: The junction differs from germline at one of its ends, possibly a read error. CDR3: CASSRPRGTSGRGDEHYF. The CDR3 coding sequence is TGTGCCAGCAGCCGGCCCCGCGGGACTAGCGGTAGGGGCGACGAGCATTACTTC. The chain is built from TRBV7-2 and TRBJ2-7; 11 nucleotides agree with TRBD2. The CDR3 is made up of 18 amino acids. The germline gives CDR1 SGHTA, CDR2 FQGNSA.

The chain carries TRBV15 and TRBJ1-5; a weak D match, TRBD1 (5 bases). The germline CDR1 and CDR2 sequences are LNHNV and YYDKDF (reference sequence). V lost 0 bases to trimming and J lost 3 bases, with 12 bases between them. The CDR3 is 16 residues long. CDR3 coding DNA: TGTGCCACCAGCAGAGATTGGCAGGGCATCAATCAGCCCCAGCATTTT. It codes for CATSRDWQGINQPQHF.

The rearrangement joins TRBV20-1 to TRBJ1-2; TRBD1 matches 7 bases. V lost 5 bases to trimming and J lost 4 bases; unmatched junction nucleotides: 19. The length of the CDR3 is 17 residues. Germline V gives CDR1 DFQATT, CDR2 SNEGSKA (reference sequence). The CDR3 region is CSAPPPPGQLWGYGYTF. The CDR3, as DNA: TGCAGTGCTCCCCCCCCCCCGGGACAGCTATGGGGCTATGGCTACACCTTC.

This clonotype showed up just a few times. The chain employs TRBV28 and TRBJ1-1, with a possible D match to TRBD1 (5 bases). The germline CDR1 and CDR2 sequences are MDHEN and SYDVKM. V gave up 3 bases and J gave up 1 base, with 12 bases separating them. The CDR3 totals 15 residues. This chain's CDR3 is CASSFPDSPNTEAFF. CDR3 DNA sequence: TGTGCCAGCAGTTTCCCCGACAGCCCGAACACTGAAGCTTTCTTT.

The V and J genes are TRBV28 and TRBJ1-4, with D perhaps matching TRBD1 (6 bases). The CDR3 totals 14 residues. V lost 6 bases to trimming and J lost 5 bases, with 13 bases between them. CDR1 and CDR2 from the germline V gene are MDHEN and SYDVKM. The CDR3 reads CASRMTGINEKLFF. In nucleotides, the CDR3 is TGTGCCAGCAGAATGACAGGAATAAATGAAAAACTGTTTTTT.